The clone carrying this TCR beta chain occurred once. Its specificity is not known. A read error is possible here, since a much larger clone lies one base away. Study observations and caveats: Tumor Tregs overlapped most with tumor, then blood, naive CD4+ cells. The larger-cohort validation was restricted to a single TCR beta V-J rearrangement rather than whole repertoires. The TCR gene usage of tumor memory CD4+ T cells clustered together with blood and lymph node memory CD4+ cells and with lymph node naive CD4+ cells.

Treg sorting used a CD4+CD25+CD127-/low gate. Constant-region reverse primers amplified full-length variable regions, followed by semi-nested Nested Universal Primer A PCR. Via MiXCR, TCRdb re-called the 5' RACE reads, giving one row per CDR3 protein. The table shows over 45,000 distinct CDR3 sequences, with approximately 26% occurring only once. Germline V gene data show CDR1 as SGHRS and CDR2 as YFSETQ. CDR3 size: 14 residues. The chain has TRBV5-1 and TRBJ1-1; D gene unclear. This TCR was recovered from a female donor with breast cancer. Source material: tumor-infiltrating Tregs sorted from the breast tumor. The CDR3 region has the DNA TGCACCAGCAGCTTGGGGTCTTCGAACACTGAAGCTTTCTTT. Translation: CTSSLGSSNTEAFF.